The rows below give T cell receptor beta chains drawn from one sample of a study of resident and recirculating memory T cells in vitiligo. Assay used: immunoSEQ multiplex PCR; TCRdb lists only in-frame clones, some missing. The sample lists tens of thousands of clones; roughly nine tenths were seen once. Sequencing used blood. All receptors come from a male donor with vitiligo. The CDR3 runs from the conserved cysteine through the conserved F or W. The order of the fields is V gene, D gene, clone size, J gene, CDR3 DNA, CDR3 protein. The D gene is left open where the match is weak. Some rows mark clone size as missing; the rest say once, few, many or name a class of expanded clone.

>TRBV30|TRBD1|.|TRBJ1-5
TGTGCCTGGAGTAGGGGGCAGTACAATCAGCCCCAGCATTTT
CAWSRGQYNQPQHF
>TRBV5-8|TRBD1|.|TRBJ1-4
TGTGCCAGCAGCTCGGGACAGGGGAGGTTGAAAAAACTGTTTTTT
CASSSGQGRLKKLFF
>TRBV11-1|.|.|TRBJ2-3
TGTGCCAGCAGCAGGCGGAGACTCGATAGCACAGATACGCAGTATTTT
CASSRRRLDSTDTQYF
>TRBV10-3|TRBD1|.|TRBJ2-5
TGTGCCATCAACCATGACAGGGAAGAGACCCAGTACTTC
CAINHDREETQYF
>TRBV19|TRBD1|.|TRBJ2-7
TGTGCCAGTAGTATTGGGCCAGGGGGTTTTTACGAGCAGTACTTC
CASSIGPGGFYEQYF
>TRBV5-1|.|.|TRBJ1-1
TGCGCCAGCAGCTGGGTCGGGGACACTGAAGCTTTCTTT
CASSWVGDTEAFF
>TRBV30|.|once|TRBJ1-3
TGTGCCTGGAGCCTCAGTCCCGGAAACACCATATATTTT
CAWSLSPGNTIYF
>TRBV20-1|.|.|TRBJ1-2
TGCAGTGGCAGGACAGAACAGGGCTACACCTTC
CSGRTEQGYTF
>TRBV6-4|.|.|TRBJ2-6
TGTGCCAGCAGTGGCGATGCTGGGGCCAACGTCCTGACTTTC
CASSGDAGANVLTF
>TRBV4-2|.|few|TRBJ1-2
TGTGCCAGCAGCCTGGGAGATGGAGGCGGCTACACCTTC
CASSLGDGGGYTF
>TRBV28|.|.|TRBJ1-3
TGTGCCAGCAGTTCCCCGGGGAGCTCTGGAAACACCATATATTTT
CASSSPGSSGNTIYF
>TRBV7-2|.|.|TRBJ1-5
TGTGCCAGCAGCTTGGTGTCCAGGGGCGTCAATCAGCCCCAGCATTTT
CASSLVSRGVNQPQHF
>TRBV5-1|TRBD1|once|TRBJ2-7
TGCGCCAGCAGCTTGGCCCTACTAGGGGGCCCTAGCTCCTACGAGCAGTACTTC
CASSLALLGGPSSYEQYF
>TRBV27|.|.|TRBJ1-6
TGTGCCAGCAGTTTAAACCCAGGGCTGGCTGGGAATTCACCCCTCCACTTT
CASSLNPGLAGNSPLHF
>TRBV12-5|.|.|TRBJ2-1
TGTGCTAGTGGTTTTGAACAAAAAAATCGTCAGGGGCGACCAACTGGCTCCTACAATGAGCAGTTCTTC
CASGFEQKNRQGRPTGSYNEQFF
>TRBV7-9|TRBD1|.|TRBJ2-7
TGTGCCAGCAGCTTAGAGGGACAGGGGAACGAGCAGTACTTC
CASSLEGQGNEQYF
>TRBV5-4|TRBD1|.|TRBJ2-2
TGTGCCAGCAGCAAACAGGGGTTGAACACCGGGGAGCTGTTTTTT
CASSKQGLNTGELFF
>TRBV4-3|TRBD2|.|TRBJ2-2
TGCGCCAGCAGCCCCCGCCGGCTAGCGGGGGGGGCAGGCGGGGAGCTGTTTTTT
CASSPRRLAGGAGGELFF
>TRBV7-9|.|.|TRBJ2-3
TGTGCCAGCAGCTTAGTTCCAGGTTACACAGATACGCAGTATTTT
CASSLVPGYTDTQYF
>TRBV5-1|.|.|TRBJ1-4
TGCGCCAGCAGCGCGGGAGTGGGGGAAGGTGAAAAACTGTTTTTT
CASSAGVGEGEKLFF
>TRBV9|.|.|TRBJ1-1
TGTGCCAGCAGCCAACACCAGGGGAGCACTGAAGCTTTCTTT
CASSQHQGSTEAFF
>TRBV14|TRBD2|.|TRBJ2-7
TGTGCCAGCAGCCATCGCACCGGCGCTAGCGGGGGTATTAGGAACGAGCAGTACTTC
CASSHRTGASGGIRNEQYF
>TRBV2|.|.|TRBJ2-7
TGTGCCAGCATGGGGGGTGAGCAGTACTTC
CASMGGEQYF
>TRBV28|TRBD1|.|TRBJ1-6
TGTGCCAGCAGTTCCAACAGGGGGCGATATCGGATTTCACCCCTCCACTTT
CASSSNRGRYRISPLHF
>TRBV2|.|.|TRBJ1-5
TGTGCCAGCAGTCCGGACCTTACAGGGCGAGGTTATCAGCCCCAGCATTTT
CASSPDLTGRGYQPQHF
>TRBV6-5|.|once|TRBJ2-2
TGTGCCAGCAGTTATCAGAACACCGGGGAGCTGTTTTTT
CASSYQNTGELFF
>TRBV18|TRBD2|.|TRBJ2-5
TGTGCCAGCTCACCACTTCAGAGGACTAGCGGACAAGAGACCCAGTACTTC
CASSPLQRTSGQETQYF
>TRBV5-1|TRBD2|.|TRBJ2-2
TGCGCCAGCAGCTTGGAGGGACTAAATTCCGGTGGGTCCGGGGAGCTGTTTTTT
CASSLEGLNSGGSGELFF
>TRBV7-9|TRBD1|once|TRBJ1-3
TGTGCCAGCAGCAAGGACAGGGGGTCTGGAAACACCATATATTTT
CASSKDRGSGNTIYF
>TRBV9|.|.|TRBJ2-5
TGTGCCAGCAGCGTAGGGGCAGGAGGGACCCAAGAGACCCAGTACTTC
CASSVGAGGTQETQYF
>TRBV6-1|.|.|TRBJ1-3
TGTGCCAGCAGTGAATGGGGGGGCCCGAGCTCTGGAAACACCATATATTTT
CASSEWGGPSSGNTIYF
>TRBV15|.|.|TRBJ1-1
TGTGCCACCAGCAGAGGGGGGGGGACTAACACTGAAGCTTTCTTT
CATSRGGGTNTEAFF
>TRBV6-1|.|.|TRBJ2-4
TGTGCCAGCAGACATATGGGGAGCTCGAGCGTTTTC
CASRHMGSSSVF